A selection of T cell receptor beta chains follows, all from one sample in a study of tumor and adjacent non-tumor tissue in lung cancer. TCRdb itself ran the multiplex PCR reads through MiXCR, one entry per CDR3 protein. This sample has roughly 76,000 distinct CDR3 sequences; approximately 68% occur once, and the top ten carry roughly an eighth. The sample was lung tumor tissue. Source of these receptors: a woman in her sixties or seventies with non-small cell lung cancer. Both conserved end residues are part of each CDR3. A D gene is named only where the DNA matches it firmly. Some rows mark clone size as missing; the rest say once, few, many or name a class of expanded clone.

v_gene,abundance,d_gene,j_gene,CDR3nt,CDR3aa
TRBV12-3/TRBV12-4,NA,TRBD1,TRBJ1-1,TGTGCCAGCAGTAGGGGAGACAGGGGGGCCACTGAAGCCTTCTTT,CASSRGDRGATEAFF
TRBV11-3,NA,TRBD2,TRBJ2-1,TGTGCCAGCCCGGGACTAGACTACAATGAGCAGTTCTTC,CASPGLDYNEQFF
TRBV4-1,once,TRBD2,TRBJ2-7,TGCGCCAGCTGTCAAAAAGCGGGGACCTACGAGCAGTACTTC,CASCQKAGTYEQYF
TRBV20-1,NA,NA,TRBJ2-1,TGCAGTGCTATGGGCGGGACTGGATACAATGAGCAGTTCTTC,CSAMGGTGYNEQFF
TRBV28,NA,NA,TRBJ2-7,TGTGCCAGCAGCTCCGCGGCCGGGGCAGCCTCCTACGAGCAGTATTTC,CASSSAAGAASYEQYF
TRBV4-2,many,NA,TRBJ1-4,TGTGCCAGCAGCCACTCGACCGGGACGGAGTATGAAAAACTGTTTTTT,CASSHSTGTEYEKLFF
TRBV6-5,NA,NA,TRBJ2-5,TGTGCCAGCAGCTACTCGCTTGGGAAGGGGGAAGAGACCCAGTATTTC,CASSYSLGKGEETQYF
TRBV2,NA,TRBD1,TRBJ1-4,TGTGCCAGCAGAAGACAGGGGTCAGTGGTCGAAAAACTGTTTTTT,CASRRQGSVVEKLFF
TRBV11-3,NA,NA,TRBJ2-7,TGTGCCAGCAGCTTAGATGGGGGTTTCACTTACGAGCAGTACTTC,CASSLDGGFTYEQYF
TRBV29-1,NA,TRBD2,TRBJ2-3,TGCAGCGGTAGCGGGAACACAGAAACACAGTATTTT,CSGSGNTETQYF
TRBV12-3/TRBV12-4,many,NA,TRBJ2-7,TGTGCCAGCAGTTTAATGGGGGCCTACGAGCAGTACTTC,CASSLMGAYEQYF
TRBV10-3,many,NA,TRBJ2-7,TGTGCCATAAGGGACTCTGCGGGCTACGAGCAGTACTTC,CAIRDSAGYEQYF
TRBV28,once,TRBD1,TRBJ2-7,TGTGCCTGCAGACAGGGGGGGATATCCTACGAGCAGTACTTC,CACRQGGISYEQYF
TRBV28,many,NA,TRBJ2-7,TGTGCCAGCAGTTCCGCCGGGACGGATTCTTACGAGCAGTACTTC,CASSSAGTDSYEQYF
TRBV6-1,NA,NA,TRBJ1-1,TGTGTAAGCATCAACCAAGCCGGCGAGAACACTGAAGCTCTCTTT,CVSINQAGENTEALF
TRBV4-2,NA,NA,TRBJ2-3,TGTGCCAACAGCCAGAAGTCTAGCCTGGAGGCAGATACGCAGTATTTT,CANSQKSSLEADTQYF
TRBV6-1,many,NA,TRBJ1-2,TGTGCCAGCAGTGAAAACGCTAACTATGGCTACACCTTC,CASSENANYGYTF
TRBV6-1,NA,NA,TRBJ2-1,TGTGCCAGCAGTGCAAGGGGATGGTATGAGCAGTTCTTC,CASSARGWYEQFF
TRBV11-2,many,NA,TRBJ2-6,TGTGCCAGCAGCGTCGAGGGCCGATCTGGGGCCAACGTCCTGACTTTC,CASSVEGRSGANVLTF
TRBV4-1,NA,TRBD2,TRBJ2-7,TGCGCCAGCAGTTTCGATACTAGCGGGAGCTTCTATGAGCAGTACTTC,CASSFDTSGSFYEQYF
TRBV19,few,TRBD1,TRBJ1-5,TGTGCCACCACGGACAGGGAGGGTCAGCCCCAGCATTTT,CATTDREGQPQHF
TRBV11-2,NA,TRBD2,TRBJ2-1,TGTGCCAGCAGCCCTAGAGCCGGGACTACCGAGAACAATGAGCAGTTCTTC,CASSPRAGTTENNEQFF
TRBV5-1,NA,TRBD1,TRBJ1-4,TGCGCCAGCAGCTTGGGACAGGGAAAACTGTTTTTT,CASSLGQGKLFF
TRBV6-2/TRBV6-3,NA,NA,TRBJ2-2,TGTGCCAGCAGACCGGACCCCCGTGGCACCGGGGAGCTGTTTTTT,CASRPDPRGTGELFF
TRBV6-2/TRBV6-3,NA,NA,TRBJ2-1,TGTGCCAGCAGTTATTATTGCGGCAACAATGAACAGTTCTTC,CASSYYCGNNEQFF
TRBV20-1,few,TRBD2,TRBJ2-3,TGCAGTGCTAGAGATCTGGCGGGAGCTGGAGATACGCAGTATTTT,CSARDLAGAGDTQYF
TRBV7-6,NA,NA,TRBJ2-2,TGTGCCAGCAGGTCGGGCAACGCCGGGGAGCTGTTTTTT,CASRSGNAGELFF
TRBV5-1,NA,NA,TRBJ2-3,TGCGCCAGCAGTCGGGATCCAGATACGCAGTATTTT,CASSRDPDTQYF
TRBV5-1,few,NA,TRBJ1-1,TGCGCCAGCAGCTTGGCGACAGACACTGAAGCTTTCTTT,CASSLATDTEAFF
TRBV6-2/TRBV6-3,NA,TRBD2,TRBJ2-1,TGTGCCAGCAGTTCCACTCGTACTAGCGGGACGATTGAGCAGTTCTTC,CASSSTRTSGTIEQFF
TRBV28,NA,NA,TRBJ2-5,TGTGCCAGCAGTTTTGATAGCTGTAAAGAGACCCAGTACTTC,CASSFDSCKETQYF
TRBV6-5,NA,NA,TRBJ2-5,TGTGCCAGCAGCAGTTTGACAGAGGGTCTCTGGCGAGAGACCCAACACTTC,CASSSLTEGLWRETQHF
TRBV29-1,NA,TRBD1,TRBJ1-1,TGCAGTGTTCAGGGGGTCACTGAAGTTTTCTTT,CSVQGVTEVFF
TRBV24-1,few,TRBD1,TRBJ1-2,TGTGCCACCAGTGAACGGACAGGGGATAACTATGGCTACACCTTC,CATSERTGDNYGYTF
TRBV10-1,NA,NA,TRBJ2-2,TGCGCCAGCAGTGAACAGGACACCGGGGAGCTGTTTTTT,CASSEQDTGELFF
TRBV11-2,NA,NA,TRBJ2-3,TGTGCCAGCAGCTCCACTAGGGATACCACAGATACGCAGTATTTT,CASSSTRDTTDTQYF
TRBV12-3/TRBV12-4,NA,NA,TRBJ2-2,TGTGCCAGCAGTTTAACCGGTGAGCTGTTATTT,CASSLTGELLF
TRBV29-1,once,NA,TRBJ2-2,TGCAGGACCCTTAGCAGCGTAAGGAACACCGGGGAGCTGTTTTTT,CRTLSSVRNTGELFF
TRBV10-3,many,TRBD2,TRBJ2-5,TGTGCCATCGGCCTAGCGGAAGGACAAGAGACCCAGTACTTC,CAIGLAEGQETQYF
TRBV10-1,once,TRBD1,TRBJ2-7,TGTGCCAGCTGTCGGGACAGGGGCAACGTGCAGTACTTC,CASCRDRGNVQYF
TRBV6-5,NA,NA,TRBJ2-3,TGTGCCAGTAGTTACTTGACTGGAGAGGATACGCAGTATTTT,CASSYLTGEDTQYF
TRBV29-1,NA,NA,TRBJ1-1,TGCAGCATGGGGGGTTTGGACACTGAAGCTTTCTTT,CSMGGLDTEAFF
TRBV10-1,few,TRBD2,TRBJ2-3,TGCGCCAGCAGTGATCAGACTAGCGGGAGTCCAGATACGCAGTATTTT,CASSDQTSGSPDTQYF
TRBV10-3,NA,TRBD2,TRBJ2-1,TGTGCCGGTAGCGGGCCTACCTACAACGAGCTGTTATTC,CAGSGPTYNELLF
TRBV30,NA,TRBD2,TRBJ2-1,TGTGCCTGCACTTCCGGGAGGATCCACTACAATAAGCAGTTCTTC,CACTSGRIHYNKQFF
TRBV10-1,NA,TRBD2,TRBJ2-1,TGCGCCAGCAGTGTGGCGGGGGAGGATGAGCAGTTCTTC,CASSVAGEDEQFF
TRBV4-2,NA,TRBD1,TRBJ1-6,TGTACCAGCAGCCCAATTACAGGGGCAGATAATTCACCCCTCCACTTT,CTSSPITGADNSPLHF